The clone carrying this T cell receptor (beta chain) was counted only a few times. A junction end diverges from the germline sequence, so it may reflect a read error. Here immunoSEQ multiplex PCR was the method, and the copy in TCRdb shows in-frame clones only, minus some. In the table there are some 760,000 clones, roughly 88% of which are singletons. The CDR3 spans 17 residues. Germline CDR1 is MGHDK and CDR2 is SYGVNS. This sample is drawn from a study of shared T cell receptors in the human thymus. These data were likewise used in another study, on human thymus T cells. That publication notes: Donation came from healthy Finnish infants having corrective surgery for congenital heart defects. Thymus specimens were resections from corrective heart surgery. Thymic and blood repertoires appeared to show biased V and J gene usage. Related research described thymic repertoires that were highly overlapping among unrelated individuals.

The chain employs TRBV25-1 and TRBJ1-2; D is perhaps TRBD1 (5 bases). Sequenced: thymocytes. This clonotype was obtained from a girl under two years old with a congenital heart defect. The CDR3 is CASRESAGDSPPAGYTF. The CDR3 DNA reads as TGTGCCAGCAGGGAATCCGCCGGGGACTCCCCGCCGGCCGGCTACACCTTC.